Below are 8 T cell receptor beta chains sequenced from a single sample in a study of blood T cell repertoires in COVID-19 (dated by TCRdb to between 2020 and 2021). Library construction relied on the immunoSEQ multiplex PCR assay. The immuneACCESS repertoire file appears here via TCRdb, limited to in-frame rearrangements. These files lack a portion of the clones; in checked studies, under half of the deficit traces to unresolved V genes, and the cause of the others is not known. The sample table lists about 260,000 clones, approximately 82% of them with a count of one. Of the sample, under 2% falls within the top ten clones. Sequencing was performed on peripheral blood. The receptors here all came from a woman over 75 with acute or convalescent COVID-19.

The gene calls are TRBV4-1 and TRBJ1-1; D is perhaps TRBD1 (6 bases). The CDR3 runs to 15 residues. Trimming took off 0 bases at V and 7 bases at J, with 15 bases between the two ends. CDR1 is MGHRA, CDR2 YSYEKL, per germline. The chain's CDR3 is CASSQDSHQGSEAFF. The CDR3 DNA is TGCGCCAGCAGCCAAGATTCTCACCAGGGGAGTGAAGCTTTCTTT.

The genes are TRBV7-8 and TRBJ1-6; TRBD1 is a possible D gene (5 bases). V lost 2 bases and J 3 bases, leaving 11 bases between the germline ends. CDR3 size: 16 residues. CDR1 SGHVS and CDR2 FQNEAQ come from the germline V gene. The CDR3 DNA follows: TGTGCCAGCAGCTTATCAGGGTTTAGCTATAATTCACCCCTCCACTTT. It yields the protein CASSLSGFSYNSPLHF. The variable domain in full, with the rest retrieved from reference TRBV7-8 and TRBJ1-6, is GAGVSQSPRYKVAKRGQDVALRCDPISGHVSLFWYQQALGQGPEFLTYFQNEAQLDKSGLPSDRFFAERPEGSVSTLKIQRTQQEDSAVYLCASSLSGFSYNSPLHFGNGTRLTVT.

The J gene is TRBJ1-2, the V gene TRBV12-3 or TRBV12-4; D gene unclear. The CDR3 spans 13 residues. V gave up 2 bases and J gave up 4 bases, with 8 bases separating them. Here the CDR3 reads CASSLRVTYGYTF. In nucleotides, the CDR3 is TGTGCCAGCAGTTTACGGGTCACCTATGGCTACACCTTC.

V gene TRBV7-2 combines with J gene TRBJ1-6; D unclear. V lost 2 bases, J lost 0 bases, and 14 bases lay in between. This CDR3 region has 18 residues. Germline CDR1 is SGHTA and CDR2 is FQGNSA. This CDR3 is CASSLFPDGSSYNSPLHF. As DNA, the CDR3 is TGTGCCAGCAGCTTATTCCCGGACGGGAGCTCCTATAATTCACCCCTCCACTTT.

The chain combines TRBV28 with TRBJ1-2, with TRBD1 identical over 10 bases. The CDR3 covers 12 residues. Trimming took 11 bases from V and 4 from J; bases not matched to a gene: 4. The V gene's germline CDR1 is MDHEN and CDR2 SYDVKM. The CDR3 loop reads CACGQGVYGYTF. The CDR3 nucleotides read TGTGCCTGCGGACAGGGGGTCTATGGCTACACCTTC.

This clone was seen a single time. The chain uses TRBV6-5 and TRBJ2-1; 7 nucleotides align to TRBD2. V shed 6 bases, J shed 3 bases, and the junction held 8 bases outside the gene matches. This CDR3 has 15 amino acids. Germline CDR1 reads MNHEY; CDR2 reads SVGAGI. Here the CDR3 reads CASSKTSSNYNEQFF. The CDR3 DNA follows: TGTGCCAGCAGCAAGACTAGCTCCAACTACAATGAGCAGTTCTTC.

The V gene is TRBV9, the J gene TRBJ2-3, with D perhaps matching TRBD1 (6 bases). The CDR3 runs to 15 residues. Germline V gene lookup returns CDR1 SGDLS and CDR2 YYNGEE. V shed 0 bases and J shed 2 bases, with 10 bases lying between them. The CDR3 is CASSVVGDTTDTQYF. CDR3 DNA: TGTGCCAGCAGCGTAGTAGGGGACACCACAGATACGCAGTATTTT. The full variable domain, completed using reference TRBV9 and TRBJ2-3, is DSGVTQTPKHLITATGQRVTLRCSPRSGDLSVYWYQQSLDQGLQFLIQYYNGEERAKGNILERFSAQQFPDLHSELNLSSLELGDSALYFCASSVVGDTTDTQYFGPGTRLTVL.

The chain links TRBV28 to TRBJ1-3; D gene uncertain. The CDR3 consists of 13 residues. The germline V gene encodes CDR1 MDHEN and CDR2 SYDVKM. V shed 1 base and J shed 11 bases, with 12 bases lying between them. CDR3 bases: TGTGCCAGCAGTTTATTTGCGGGGAGAGCCATATATTTT. Its translation is CASSLFAGRAIYF.